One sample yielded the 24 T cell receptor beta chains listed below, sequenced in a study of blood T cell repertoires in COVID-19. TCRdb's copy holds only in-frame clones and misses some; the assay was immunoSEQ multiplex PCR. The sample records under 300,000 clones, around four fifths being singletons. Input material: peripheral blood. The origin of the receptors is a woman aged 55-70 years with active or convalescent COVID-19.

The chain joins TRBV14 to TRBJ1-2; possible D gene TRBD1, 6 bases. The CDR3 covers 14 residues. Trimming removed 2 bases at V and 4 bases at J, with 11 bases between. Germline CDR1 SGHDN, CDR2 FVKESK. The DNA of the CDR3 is TGTGCCAGCAGCCAATACAGGGATTTCTATGGCTACACCTTC. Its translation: CASSQYRDFYGYTF.

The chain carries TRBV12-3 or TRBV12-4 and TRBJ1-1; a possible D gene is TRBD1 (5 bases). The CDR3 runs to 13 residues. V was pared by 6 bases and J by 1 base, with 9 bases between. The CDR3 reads CASRSQGNTEAFF. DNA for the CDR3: TGTGCCAGCAGATCCCAGGGGAACACTGAAGCTTTCTTT.

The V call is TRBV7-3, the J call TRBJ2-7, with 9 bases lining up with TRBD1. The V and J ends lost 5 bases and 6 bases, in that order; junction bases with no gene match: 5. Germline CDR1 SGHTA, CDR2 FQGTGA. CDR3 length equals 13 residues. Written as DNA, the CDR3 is TGTGCCAGCAGCCCGGGACAGGGTGGCGAGCAGTACTTC. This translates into CASSPGQGGEQYF.

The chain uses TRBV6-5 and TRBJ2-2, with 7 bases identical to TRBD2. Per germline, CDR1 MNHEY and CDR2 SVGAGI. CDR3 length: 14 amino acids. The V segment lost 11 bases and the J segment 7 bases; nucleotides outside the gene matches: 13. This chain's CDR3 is CAAGRADRGGELFF. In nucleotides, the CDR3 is TGTGCCGCAGGGAGGGCGGACCGTGGCGGGGAGCTGTTTTTT.

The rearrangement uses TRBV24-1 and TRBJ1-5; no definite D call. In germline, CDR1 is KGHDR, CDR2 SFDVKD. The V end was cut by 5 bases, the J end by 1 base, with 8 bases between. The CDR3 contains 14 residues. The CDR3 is CATSVPGSNQPQHF. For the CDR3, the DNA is TGTGCCACCAGTGTACCGGGGAGCAATCAGCCCCAGCATTTT.

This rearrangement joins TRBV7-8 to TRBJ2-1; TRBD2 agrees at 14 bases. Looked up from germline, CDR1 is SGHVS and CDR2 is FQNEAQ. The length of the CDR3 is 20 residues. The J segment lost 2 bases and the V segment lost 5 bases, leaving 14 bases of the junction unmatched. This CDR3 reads CASSPPTGTSGSFPYNEQFF. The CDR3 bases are TGTGCCAGCAGCCCCCCAACCGGGACTAGCGGGAGCTTCCCCTACAATGAGCAGTTCTTC.

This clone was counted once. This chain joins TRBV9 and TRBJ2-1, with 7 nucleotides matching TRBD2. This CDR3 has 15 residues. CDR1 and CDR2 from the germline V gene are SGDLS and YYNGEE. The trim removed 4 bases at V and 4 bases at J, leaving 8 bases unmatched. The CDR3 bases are TGTGCCAGCAGCACCAGCGGGACGTCATACAATGAGCAGTTCTTC. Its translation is CASSTSGTSYNEQFF.

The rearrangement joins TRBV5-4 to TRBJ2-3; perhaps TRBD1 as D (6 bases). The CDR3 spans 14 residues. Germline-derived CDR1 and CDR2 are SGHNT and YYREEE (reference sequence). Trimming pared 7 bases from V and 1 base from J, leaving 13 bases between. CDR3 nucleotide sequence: TGTGCCAGCCACGGACAGTCAGGCACAGATACGCAGTATTTT. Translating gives CASHGQSGTDTQYF.

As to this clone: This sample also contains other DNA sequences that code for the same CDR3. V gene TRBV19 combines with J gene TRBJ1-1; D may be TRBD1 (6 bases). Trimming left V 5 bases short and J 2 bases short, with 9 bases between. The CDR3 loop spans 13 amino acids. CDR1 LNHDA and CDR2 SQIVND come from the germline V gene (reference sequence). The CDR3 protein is CASSSTGNTEAFF. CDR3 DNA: TGTGCCAGTAGTTCGACAGGCAACACTGAAGCTTTCTTT.

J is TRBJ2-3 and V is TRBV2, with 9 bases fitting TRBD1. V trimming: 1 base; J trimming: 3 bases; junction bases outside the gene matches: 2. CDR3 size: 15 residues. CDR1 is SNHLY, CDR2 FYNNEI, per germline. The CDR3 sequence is CASSEDGQGTDTQYF. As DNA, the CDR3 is TGTGCCAGCAGTGAAGACGGACAGGGGACAGATACGCAGTATTTT.

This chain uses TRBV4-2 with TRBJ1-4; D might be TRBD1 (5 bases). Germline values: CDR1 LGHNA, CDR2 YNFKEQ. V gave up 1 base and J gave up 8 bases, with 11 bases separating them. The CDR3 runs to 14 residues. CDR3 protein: CASSQGTRNEKLFF. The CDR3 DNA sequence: TGTGCCAGCAGCCAAGGGACACGGAACGAAAAACTGTTTTTT.

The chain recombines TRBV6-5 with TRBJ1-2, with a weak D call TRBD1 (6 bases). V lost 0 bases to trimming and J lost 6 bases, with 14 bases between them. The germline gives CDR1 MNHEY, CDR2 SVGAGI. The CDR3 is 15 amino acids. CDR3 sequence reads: CASSYSGGTGHGYTF. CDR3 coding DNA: TGTGCCAGCAGTTACTCAGGGGGTACAGGTCATGGCTACACCTTC.

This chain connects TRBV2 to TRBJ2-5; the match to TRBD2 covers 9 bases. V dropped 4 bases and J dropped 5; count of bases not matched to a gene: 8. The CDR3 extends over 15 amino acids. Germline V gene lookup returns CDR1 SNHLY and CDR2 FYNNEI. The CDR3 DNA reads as TGTGCCAGCAGTGGCCCGGGACTAGCTCTGGAGACCCAGTACTTC. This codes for CASSGPGLALETQYF.

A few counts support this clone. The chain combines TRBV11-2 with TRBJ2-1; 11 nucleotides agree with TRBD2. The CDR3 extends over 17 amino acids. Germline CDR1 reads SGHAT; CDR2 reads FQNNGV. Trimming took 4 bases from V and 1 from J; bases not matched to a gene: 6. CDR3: CASSSTLAGGSYNEQFF. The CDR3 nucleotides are TGTGCCAGCAGCTCCACCCTAGCGGGGGGATCCTACAATGAGCAGTTCTTC.

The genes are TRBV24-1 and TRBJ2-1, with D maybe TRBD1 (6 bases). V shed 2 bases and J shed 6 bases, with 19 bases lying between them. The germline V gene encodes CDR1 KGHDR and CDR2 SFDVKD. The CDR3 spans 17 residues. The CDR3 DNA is TGTGCCACCAGTGATTGGTCTTTGGGGGCCCAGCGCAATGAGCAGTTCTTC. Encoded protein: CATSDWSLGAQRNEQFF.

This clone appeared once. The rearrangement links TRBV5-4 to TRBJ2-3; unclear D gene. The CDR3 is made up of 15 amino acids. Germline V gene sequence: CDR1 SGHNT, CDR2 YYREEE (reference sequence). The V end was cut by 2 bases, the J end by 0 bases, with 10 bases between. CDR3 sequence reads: CASSFVSTSTDTQYF. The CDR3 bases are TGTGCCAGCAGCTTTGTCTCCACTAGCACAGATACGCAGTATTTT. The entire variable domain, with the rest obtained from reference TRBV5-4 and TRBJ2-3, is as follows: ETGVTQSPTHLIKTRGQQVTLRCSSQSGHNTVSWYQQALGQGPQFIFQYYREEENGRGNFPPRFSGLQFPNYSSELNVNALELDDSALYLCASSFVSTSTDTQYFGPGTRLTVL.

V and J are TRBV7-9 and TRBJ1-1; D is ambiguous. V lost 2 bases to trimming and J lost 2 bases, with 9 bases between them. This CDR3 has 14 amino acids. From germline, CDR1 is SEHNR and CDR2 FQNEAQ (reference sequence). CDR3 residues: CASSLTAINTEAFF. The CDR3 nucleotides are TGTGCCAGCAGCTTAACAGCCATAAACACTGAAGCTTTCTTT.

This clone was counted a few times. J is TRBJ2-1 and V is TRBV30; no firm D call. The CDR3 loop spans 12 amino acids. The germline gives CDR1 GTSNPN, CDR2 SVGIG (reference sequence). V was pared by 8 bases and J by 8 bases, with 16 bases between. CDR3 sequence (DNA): TGTGCCGGATATTCTAGTCGTCATGAGCAGTTCTTC. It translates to CAGYSSRHEQFF.

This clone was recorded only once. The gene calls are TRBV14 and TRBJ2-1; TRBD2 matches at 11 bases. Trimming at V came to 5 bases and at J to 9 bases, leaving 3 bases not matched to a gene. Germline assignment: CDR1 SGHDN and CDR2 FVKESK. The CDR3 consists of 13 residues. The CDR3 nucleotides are TGTGCCAGCAGCGATGGACTAGCGGGTGAGCAGTTCTTC. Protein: CASSDGLAGEQFF.

The CDR3 sequence is CASSVGPGTPGIGDTGELFF. CDR3 in DNA: TGTGCCAGCAGCGTAGGCCCCGGGACACCGGGGATAGGAGACACCGGGGAGCTGTTTTTT. The chain combines TRBV9 with TRBJ2-2, with a weak D call TRBD1 (6 bases). Germline V lookup: CDR1 SGDLS, CDR2 YYNGEE. Trimming took 0 bases from V and 3 from J, leaving 24 bases between them. There are 20 residues in the CDR3.

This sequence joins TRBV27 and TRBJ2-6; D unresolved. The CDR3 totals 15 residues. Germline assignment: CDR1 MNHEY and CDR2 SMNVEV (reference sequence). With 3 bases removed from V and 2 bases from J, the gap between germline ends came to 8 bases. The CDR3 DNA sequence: TGTGCCAGCAGTTTTTCTATCCCTGGGGCCAACGTCCTGACTTTC. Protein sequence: CASSFSIPGANVLTF.

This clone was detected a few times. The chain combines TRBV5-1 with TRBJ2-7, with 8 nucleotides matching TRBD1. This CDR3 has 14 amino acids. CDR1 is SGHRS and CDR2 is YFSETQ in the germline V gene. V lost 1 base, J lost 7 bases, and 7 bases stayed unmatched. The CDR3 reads CASSLLIDRGEQYF. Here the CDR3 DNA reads TGCGCCAGCAGCTTGTTGATTGACAGGGGTGAGCAGTACTTC.

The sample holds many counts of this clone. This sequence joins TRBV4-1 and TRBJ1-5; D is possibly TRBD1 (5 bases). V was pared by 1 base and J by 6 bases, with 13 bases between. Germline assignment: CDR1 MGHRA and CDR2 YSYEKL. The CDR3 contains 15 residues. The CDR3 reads CASSQGQGEVQPQHF. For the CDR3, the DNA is TGCGCCAGCAGCCAAGGACAAGGGGAGGTTCAGCCCCAGCATTTT.

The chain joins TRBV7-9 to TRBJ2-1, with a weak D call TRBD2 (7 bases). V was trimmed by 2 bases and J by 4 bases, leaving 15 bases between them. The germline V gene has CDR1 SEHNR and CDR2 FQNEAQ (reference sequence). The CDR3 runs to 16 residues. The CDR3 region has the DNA TGTGCCAGCAGCTTATTGGGGGGGCGGATGTACAATGAGCAGTTCTTC. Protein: CASSLLGGRMYNEQFF.